A selection of T cell receptor beta chains follows, all from one sample in a study of vaccination effects on CD4 cells after COVID-19. The assay was immunoSEQ multiplex PCR, and TCRdb's table has in-frame clones only and misses some. The sample holds tens of thousands of clones, 55% to 75% seen once. The antigens of these receptors remain unknown. Specimen: CD4+ T cells from PBMCs cultured with HCoV-OC43 spike peptides, collected before COVID-19 vaccination. All receptors come from a human donor who received a COVID-19 vaccine. Both conserved end residues are part of each CDR3. A D gene is named only where the DNA matches it firmly. Some rows mark clone size as missing; the rest say once, few, many or name a class of expanded clone.

j_call: TRBJ2-7; d_call: TRBD1; clone_size: few; v_call: TRBV5-1; cdr3_nt: TGCGCCAGCACCTTATCCGGGACAGGGCCGTACGAGCAGTACTTC; cdr3_aa: CASTLSGTGPYEQYF
j_call: TRBJ1-1; d_call: NA; clone_size: NA; v_call: TRBV6-1; cdr3_nt: TGTGCCAGCAGTGAAGAGGCGCGAACTGAAGCTTTCTTT; cdr3_aa: CASSEEARTEAFF
j_call: TRBJ1-3; d_call: NA; clone_size: few; v_call: TRBV7-2; cdr3_nt: TGTGCCAGCGCAGTCTCTGGAAACACCATATATTTT; cdr3_aa: CASAVSGNTIYF
j_call: TRBJ1-1; d_call: TRBD1; clone_size: NA; v_call: TRBV7-9; cdr3_nt: TGTGCCAGCAGCTATCCAAGGGGGCGGAACACTGAAGCTTTCTTT; cdr3_aa: CASSYPRGRNTEAFF
j_call: TRBJ2-3; d_call: NA; clone_size: NA; v_call: TRBV30; cdr3_nt: TGTGCCTGGCGGCCTTGGGGGCTAGATACGCAGTATTTT; cdr3_aa: CAWRPWGLDTQYF
j_call: TRBJ2-7; d_call: NA; clone_size: NA; v_call: TRBV12-3/TRBV12-4; cdr3_nt: TGTGCCAGCAGTTTAACGCGCACCGGTGGACAGTACTTC; cdr3_aa: CASSLTRTGGQYF
j_call: TRBJ2-2; d_call: TRBD2; clone_size: large; v_call: TRBV9; cdr3_nt: TGTGCCAGCAGCGCCCTAGCGGCGAACACCGGGGAGCTGTTTTTT; cdr3_aa: CASSALAANTGELFF
j_call: TRBJ2-1; d_call: TRBD2; clone_size: NA; v_call: TRBV4-2; cdr3_nt: TGTGCCAGCAGCCAAGATTTGTCTAGCGGATCCTACAATGAGCAGTTCTTC; cdr3_aa: CASSQDLSSGSYNEQFF
j_call: TRBJ2-7; d_call: NA; clone_size: few; v_call: TRBV10-3; cdr3_nt: TGTGCCATCAGTGAGGTTACTCAAGGCTACGAGCAGTACTTC; cdr3_aa: CAISEVTQGYEQYF
j_call: TRBJ1-5; d_call: TRBD1; clone_size: few; v_call: TRBV19; cdr3_nt: TGTGCCAGTAGTCTGGACAGGGATCAGCCCCAGCATTTT; cdr3_aa: CASSLDRDQPQHF
j_call: TRBJ1-1; d_call: NA; clone_size: NA; v_call: TRBV18; cdr3_nt: TGTGCCAGCTCACCCCAGGGCCTCGGGGAAGCTTTCTTT; cdr3_aa: CASSPQGLGEAFF
j_call: TRBJ1-5; d_call: NA; clone_size: NA; v_call: TRBV5-8; cdr3_nt: TGTGCCAGCAGCCTTAGCGGGGGGTCTAGCAATCAGCCCCAGCATTTT; cdr3_aa: CASSLSGGSSNQPQHF
j_call: TRBJ1-2; d_call: NA; clone_size: NA; v_call: TRBV7-2; cdr3_nt: TGTGCCAGCAGCGTCGGGTATAGGGGGGCGGATGGCTATGGCTACACCTTC; cdr3_aa: CASSVGYRGADGYGYTF
j_call: TRBJ2-1; d_call: TRBD2; clone_size: NA; v_call: TRBV14; cdr3_nt: TGTGCCAGCAGCCCGACTAGCGGGATGACAACTGAGCAGTTCTTC; cdr3_aa: CASSPTSGMTTEQFF
j_call: TRBJ2-2; d_call: NA; clone_size: few; v_call: TRBV19; cdr3_nt: TGTGCCAGTAGTAGAACAGGGTGGGACACCGGGGAGCTGTTTTTT; cdr3_aa: CASSRTGWDTGELFF
j_call: TRBJ2-5; d_call: NA; clone_size: NA; v_call: TRBV27; cdr3_nt: TGTGCCAGCAGCCATAAAGAGACCCAGTACTTC; cdr3_aa: CASSHKETQYF
j_call: TRBJ1-2; d_call: NA; clone_size: NA; v_call: TRBV28; cdr3_nt: TGTGCCAGCACCCCGGGGGCTGGCTACACCTTC; cdr3_aa: CASTPGAGYTF
j_call: TRBJ1-5; d_call: NA; clone_size: NA; v_call: TRBV10-3; cdr3_nt: TGTGCCATCAGTGAAGGGCAGACCAATCAGCCCCAGCATTTT; cdr3_aa: CAISEGQTNQPQHF
j_call: TRBJ2-3; d_call: NA; clone_size: NA; v_call: TRBV6-5; cdr3_nt: TGTGCCAGCAGCTGGGGTTACCACACAGATACGCAGTATTTT; cdr3_aa: CASSWGYHTDTQYF
j_call: TRBJ2-3; d_call: TRBD2; clone_size: NA; v_call: TRBV2; cdr3_nt: TGTGCCAGCATTAGCGGGGGGCTGGCTTTCACAGATACGCAGTATTTT; cdr3_aa: CASISGGLAFTDTQYF
j_call: TRBJ1-1; d_call: NA; clone_size: NA; v_call: TRBV6-5; cdr3_nt: TGTGCCAGCAGTTCCGTCTCTGAGGCTTTCTTT; cdr3_aa: CASSSVSEAFF
j_call: TRBJ2-7; d_call: NA; clone_size: NA; v_call: TRBV6-5; cdr3_nt: TGTGCCAGCAGTTCCCGGAACGGGGCCATCTACGAGCAGTACTTC; cdr3_aa: CASSSRNGAIYEQYF
j_call: TRBJ2-5; d_call: NA; clone_size: NA; v_call: TRBV7-9; cdr3_nt: TGTGCCAGCAGCTCAGACGTCGGGACCCAGTACTTC; cdr3_aa: CASSSDVGTQYF
j_call: TRBJ1-4; d_call: NA; clone_size: NA; v_call: TRBV20-1; cdr3_nt: TGCAGTGCTAGTCGTCCGGGAAAGAAGGAAAAACTGTTTTTT; cdr3_aa: CSASRPGKKEKLFF
j_call: TRBJ2-7; d_call: TRBD2; clone_size: few; v_call: TRBV6-5; cdr3_nt: TGTGCCAGCAGCTGGCCGGGACTAGCGGAAGAGCAGTACTTC; cdr3_aa: CASSWPGLAEEQYF
j_call: TRBJ1-1; d_call: TRBD1; clone_size: few; v_call: TRBV25-1; cdr3_nt: TGTGCCAGCAGTGGCTACAGGGGTGCGGAAGCTTTCTTT; cdr3_aa: CASSGYRGAEAFF
j_call: TRBJ2-2; d_call: TRBD2; clone_size: NA; v_call: TRBV5-1; cdr3_nt: TGCGCCACCCGACTAGCGGGGGCCTTGAACACCGGGGAGCTGTTTTTT; cdr3_aa: CATRLAGALNTGELFF
j_call: TRBJ1-2; d_call: NA; clone_size: few; v_call: TRBV4-3; cdr3_nt: TGCGCCAGCAGCCAAGATAGGGCACGGGATGGCTACACCTTC; cdr3_aa: CASSQDRARDGYTF
j_call: TRBJ1-2; d_call: TRBD1; clone_size: NA; v_call: TRBV27; cdr3_nt: TGTGCCAGCAGTCGGATCACCGGGACAGGGGTCTATGGCTACACCTTC; cdr3_aa: CASSRITGTGVYGYTF
j_call: TRBJ1-3; d_call: NA; clone_size: NA; v_call: TRBV9; cdr3_nt: TGTGCCAGCAGCTCCCAGGGGTCCTCTGGAAACACCATATATTTT; cdr3_aa: CASSSQGSSGNTIYF
j_call: TRBJ1-1; d_call: NA; clone_size: few; v_call: TRBV10-3; cdr3_nt: TGTGCCATCAAGGTACAGTTGAACACTGAAGCTTTCTTT; cdr3_aa: CAIKVQLNTEAFF
j_call: TRBJ2-7; d_call: TRBD2; clone_size: few; v_call: TRBV2; cdr3_nt: TGTGCCAGCAGTGATCTTAGCGGGAGCGACGAGCAGTACTTC; cdr3_aa: CASSDLSGSDEQYF
j_call: TRBJ2-2; d_call: NA; clone_size: NA; v_call: TRBV6-2/TRBV6-3; cdr3_nt: TGTGCCAGCAGTCGAGGACGGAGGACCGGTTTCGGGGAGCTGTTTTTT; cdr3_aa: CASSRGRRTGFGELFF
j_call: TRBJ2-1; d_call: NA; clone_size: NA; v_call: TRBV6-5; cdr3_nt: TGTGCCAGCCTAACGGTCTACAATGAGCAGTTCTTC; cdr3_aa: CASLTVYNEQFF
j_call: TRBJ1-2; d_call: TRBD1; clone_size: NA; v_call: TRBV28; cdr3_nt: TGTGCCAGCAGTTCCCCCTCGACCGGACAGGTCTTCTATGGCTACACCTTC; cdr3_aa: CASSSPSTGQVFYGYTF
j_call: TRBJ2-3; d_call: TRBD1; clone_size: few; v_call: TRBV4-1; cdr3_nt: TGCGCCAGTGGTCCCGGGACAGGGAACACAGATACGCAGTATTTT; cdr3_aa: CASGPGTGNTDTQYF
j_call: TRBJ1-1; d_call: NA; clone_size: once; v_call: TRBV9; cdr3_nt: TGTGCCAGCAGCCTAAGAGACACTGAAGCTTTCTTT; cdr3_aa: CASSLRDTEAFF
j_call: TRBJ2-5; d_call: TRBD1; clone_size: NA; v_call: TRBV9; cdr3_nt: TGTGCCAGCAGCGTTTGGCAGGGGGTAGGAGAGACCCAGTACTTC; cdr3_aa: CASSVWQGVGETQYF